The next 20 T cell receptor beta chains were all read from a single sample in a study of response to subunit inactivated influenza vaccine. TCRdb processed the RT-PCR reads anew with MiXCR; each CDR3 protein has one entry. Seen here are just over 300,000 distinct CDR3 sequences, approximately 20% observed once, and the top ten hold approximately 10%. The sequenced sample was PBMCs from blood, obtained less than 22 months after vaccination. The receptors come from a man aged 50-75 years who received an inactivated influenza vaccine.

The chain has TRBV5-1 and TRBJ2-3; 9 bases fit TRBD1. This CDR3 has 16 residues. The germline V gene encodes CDR1 SGHRS and CDR2 YFSETQ. V trimming: 3 bases; J trimming: 4 bases; junction bases outside the gene matches: 9. The chain's CDR3 is CASSWSTGGVADTQYF. The CDR3 DNA reads TGCGCCAGCAGCTGGTCGACAGGGGGGGTCGCAGATACGCAGTATTTT.

The table lists this clonotype with many counts. The V and J genes are TRBV5-1 and TRBJ1-1; 8 bases fit TRBD1. In germline, CDR1 is SGHRS, CDR2 YFSETQ. This CDR3 is built from 16 residues. V lost 2 bases, J lost 1 base, and 7 bases stayed unmatched. The CDR3 DNA sequence: TGCGCCAGCAGCTTCGGGGTGGACAGGGCGAACACTGAAGCTTTCTTT. This translates into CASSFGVDRANTEAFF.

J is TRBJ2-7 and V is TRBV6-2 or TRBV6-3; D is unresolved. Looked up from germline, CDR1 is MNHEY and CDR2 is SVGEGT. Deletions cut 6 bases from V and 0 bases from J, with 9 bases between. This CDR3 has 13 amino acids. The CDR3 sequence: CASSGMSSYEQYF. In DNA form, the CDR3 reads TGTGCCAGCAGCGGCATGAGCTCCTACGAGCAGTACTTC.

This clonotype was counted a few times. The V call is TRBV29-1, the J call TRBJ2-3; unclear D gene. The CDR3 loop spans 15 amino acids. Trimming took off 2 bases at V and 0 bases at J, with 12 bases between the two ends. Germline CDR1 reads SQVTM; CDR2 reads ANQGSEA. CDR3 amino acids: CSVERGSTSTDTQYF. In DNA, the CDR3 is TGCAGCGTTGAACGAGGAAGTACCAGCACAGATACGCAGTATTTT.

This chain uses TRBV12-3 or TRBV12-4 with TRBJ1-1; no clear D gene. Trimming cost V 3 bases and J 1 base, with 12 bases left between them. The CDR3 is 15 amino acids. The CDR3 DNA is TGTGCCAGCAGTTTTACCCCCCAATCGAACACTGAAGCTTTCTTT. Translating gives CASSFTPQSNTEAFF.

The chain is built from TRBV29-1 and TRBJ1-1; D ambiguous. The CDR3 has 11 amino acids. Germline assignment: CDR1 SQVTM and CDR2 ANQGSEA. V shed 4 bases and J shed 3 bases, with 6 bases lying between them. The CDR3 region is CSVVVDTEAFF. The CDR3 DNA reads TGCAGCGTTGTAGTGGACACTGAAGCTTTCTTT.

Regarding this clonotype: The junction differs from germline at one of its ends, possibly a read error. J is TRBJ2-3 and V is TRBV4-3; 9 nucleotides match TRBD2. The CDR3 length is 15 residues. The V gene's germline CDR1 is LGHNA and CDR2 YSLEER. CDR3 DNA: TGCGCCAGCAGCCCTGAGGGGACTAGCAGAGATACGCAGTATTTT. This codes for CASSPEGTSRDTQYF.

At least ten counts were recorded for this clonotype. V gene TRBV7-2 combines with J gene TRBJ1-5; D may be TRBD1 (5 bases). This CDR3 has 14 residues. Trimming left V 6 bases short and J 7 bases short, with 16 bases between. CDR1 and CDR2 from the germline V gene are SGHTA and FQGNSA. The CDR3 coding sequence is TGTGCCAGCAGATTTCAGGGAATTGGACAGCCCCAGCATTTT. It codes for CASRFQGIGQPQHF.

The chain is built from TRBV18 and TRBJ1-2; unclear D gene. The V gene lost 2 bases and the J gene lost 10 bases, with 14 bases spanning the gap. The CDR3 has 13 amino acids. Per germline, CDR1 KGHSH and CDR2 LQKENI. The DNA of the CDR3 is TGTGCCAGCTCACCAGCACAGAACGCTGACTACACCTTC. Translated, it gives CASSPAQNADYTF.

The J gene is TRBJ1-1, the V gene TRBV12-3 or TRBV12-4; D gene unclear. The CDR3 contains 14 residues. Trimming cost V 3 bases and J 0 bases, with 8 bases left between them. The CDR3 bases are TGTGCCAGCAGTTTGTGGCAGATGAACACTGAAGCTTTCTTT. Residues: CASSLWQMNTEAFF.

This clonotype was picked up many times. V gene TRBV3-1 combines with J gene TRBJ2-7, with unresolved D. The V end was cut by 4 bases, the J end by 4 bases, with 8 bases between. Germline lookup yields CDR1 LGHDT and CDR2 YNNKEL (reference sequence). The CDR3 runs to 12 residues. The chain's CDR3 is CASSRLNYEQYF. DNA for the CDR3: TGTGCCAGCAGCCGATTAAATTACGAGCAGTACTTC.

The chain recombines TRBV11-2 with TRBJ2-7; weak D call: TRBD1 (6 bases). The length of the CDR3 is 15 residues. CDR1 and CDR2 from the germline V gene are SGHAT and FQNNGV. With 1 base removed from V and 2 bases from J, the gap between germline ends came to 12 bases. CDR3 amino acids: CASSLGWDKTYEQYF. The CDR3 DNA sequence: TGTGCCAGCAGCTTAGGGTGGGACAAGACCTACGAGCAGTACTTC.

The chain links TRBV7-3 to TRBJ2-1; 8 nucleotides align to TRBD2. With 1 base clipped from V and 10 bases from J, the junction kept 6 bases outside the gene matches. Per germline, CDR1 SGHTA and CDR2 FQGTGA. CDR3 length: 14 amino acids. The DNA for the CDR3 is TGTGCCAGCAGCTTAAACGGGAGGGCCCAGGAGCAGTTCTTC. Protein: CASSLNGRAQEQFF.

In this sample, this clonotype turned up once. CDR3 protein: CASSLSRTAALWNEQFF. The CDR3 coding sequence is TGCGCCAGCAGTCTATCTCGGACAGCCGCCCTTTGGAATGAGCAGTTCTTC. The chain couples TRBV23-1 to TRBJ2-1, with D maybe TRBD1 (6 bases). TRBV23-1 is an ORF, with its function uncertain. V lost 4 bases and J lost 7, with 23 bases in between. The CDR3 totals 17 residues.

The rearrangement uses TRBV29-1 and TRBJ2-7; D uncertain. The V and J ends lost 1 base and 3 bases respectively, with 7 bases between them. There are 12 residues in the CDR3. Germline CDR1 is SQVTM and CDR2 is ANQGSEA. The CDR3 DNA is TGCAGCGTTGAAGTTTTAGGCTACGAGCAGTACTTC. Its protein is CSVEVLGYEQYF.

The V gene is TRBV28, the J gene TRBJ2-7; possibly TRBD1 or TRBD2 for D (5 bases each). The V and J ends lost 4 bases and 1 base respectively, with 11 bases between them. CDR1 is MDHEN and CDR2 is SYDVKM in the germline V gene. This CDR3 is built from 14 residues. The CDR3 region has the DNA TGTGCCAGCAGTTCAGCCGGGGCTTCCTACGAGCAGTACTTC. Translating gives CASSSAGASYEQYF.

J is TRBJ1-1 and V is TRBV4-1; TRBD1 agrees at 7 bases. Trimming cost V 5 bases and J 0 bases; bases outside gene matches: 12. Per germline, CDR1 MGHRA and CDR2 YSYEKL. The CDR3 length is 17 residues. The CDR3: CASSFPLTGLMNTEAFF. CDR3 nucleotide sequence: TGCGCCAGCAGCTTCCCTTTGACAGGGCTCATGAACACTGAAGCTTTCTTT.

Only a few counts were recorded for this clonotype. The chain employs TRBV12-3 or TRBV12-4 and TRBJ2-2; TRBD1 is a possible D gene (6 bases). The CDR3 is 13 residues long. Between the trimmed V and J ends, which lost 5 bases and 6 bases, there was a span of 10 bases. The CDR3 DNA follows: TGTGCCAGCAGTACCAGGGGTTCCGGGGAGCTGTTTTTT. The encoded protein is CASSTRGSGELFF.

This clonotype has ten or more counts. V usage is TRBV7-2 and J usage is TRBJ1-6; D call uncertain. V lost 4 bases, J lost 7 bases, and 14 bases lay in between. CDR3 size: 15 residues. Germline V CDR1 and CDR2: SGHTA, FQGNSA. The CDR3 region has the DNA TGTGCCAGCAGCTCTGAGCTCCATCAGAATTCACCCCTCCACTTT. This encodes CASSSELHQNSPLHF.

This clonotype has more than one count but fewer than ten. V gene TRBV4-2 combines with J gene TRBJ2-3; 7 positions match TRBD2. The length of the CDR3 is 17 residues. V lost 0 bases and J lost 3; bases outside the gene matches: 9. Germline CDR1 LGHNA, CDR2 YNFKEQ. CDR3 in DNA: TGTGCCAGCAGCCAAGACATCGTGGCGGGAGAAACAGATACGCAGTATTTT. Its protein is CASSQDIVAGETDTQYF.